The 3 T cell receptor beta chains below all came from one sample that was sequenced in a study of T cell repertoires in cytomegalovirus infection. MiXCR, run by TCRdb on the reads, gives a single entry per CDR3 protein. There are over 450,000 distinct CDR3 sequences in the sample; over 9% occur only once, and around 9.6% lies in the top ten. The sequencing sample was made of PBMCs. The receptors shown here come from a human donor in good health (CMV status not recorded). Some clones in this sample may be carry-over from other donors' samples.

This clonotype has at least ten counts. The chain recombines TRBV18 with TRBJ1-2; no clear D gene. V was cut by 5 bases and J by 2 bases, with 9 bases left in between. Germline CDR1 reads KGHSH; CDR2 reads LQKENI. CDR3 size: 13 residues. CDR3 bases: TGTGCCAGCTCAACCCAGAAGAACTATGGCTACACCTTC. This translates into CASSTQKNYGYTF.

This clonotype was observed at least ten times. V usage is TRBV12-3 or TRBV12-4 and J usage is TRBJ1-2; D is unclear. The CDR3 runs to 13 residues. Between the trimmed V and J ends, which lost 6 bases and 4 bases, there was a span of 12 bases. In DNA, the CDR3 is TGTGCCAGCAGCCTGGACGGCGTCTATGGCTACACCTTC. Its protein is CASSLDGVYGYTF.

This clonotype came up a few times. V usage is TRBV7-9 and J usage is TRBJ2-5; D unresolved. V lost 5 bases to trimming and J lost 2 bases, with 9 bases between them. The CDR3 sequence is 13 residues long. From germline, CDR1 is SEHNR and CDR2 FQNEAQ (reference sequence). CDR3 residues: CASSVAKQETQYF. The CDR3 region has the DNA TGTGCCAGCAGCGTCGCTAAGCAAGAGACCCAGTACTTC. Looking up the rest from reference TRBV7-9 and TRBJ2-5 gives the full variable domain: DTGVSQNPRHKITKRGQNVTFRCDPISEHNRLYWYRQTLGQGPEFLTYFQNEAQLEKSRLLSDRFSAERPKGSFSTLEIQRTEQGDSAMYLCASSVAKQETQYFGPGTRLLVL.